A single sample is the source of the 22 T cell receptor beta chains below, sequenced in a study of CD8 T cells in Susac syndrome. Random hexamers served to reverse transcribe roughly 0.5 to 1 ug RNA. TCRdb recomputed calls from the immunoSEQ multiplex PCR reads with MiXCR, one row per CDR3 protein. The sample has approximately 170,000 distinct CDR3 sequences, approximately 95% seen once. Material for sequencing was CD4+ T cells from PBMCs. All receptors come from a human donor with multiple sclerosis.

The genes are TRBV3-1 and TRBJ2-7, with TRBD1 identical over 9 bases. Germline CDR1 is LGHDT and CDR2 is YNNKEL (reference sequence). The CDR3 length is 14 residues. V lost 5 bases to trimming and J lost 2 bases; unmatched junction nucleotides: 4. CDR3 DNA sequence: TGTGCCAGCAGCGGGCGGGACAGGGCCTACGAGCAGTACTTC. It is translated as CASSGRDRAYEQYF.

The chain is built from TRBV5-4 and TRBJ1-1; a possible D gene is TRBD1 (6 bases). This CDR3 region has 15 residues. V was trimmed by 0 bases and J by 0 bases, leaving 9 bases between them. The germline CDR1 and CDR2 sequences are SGHNT and YYREEE (reference sequence). The CDR3 bases are TGTGCCAGCAGCTTGGGGGGGGCGATGAACACTGAAGCTTTCTTT. Translated: CASSLGGAMNTEAFF. The entire variable domain, with the rest obtained from reference TRBV5-4 and TRBJ1-1, is as follows: ETGVTQSPTHLIKTRGQQVTLRCSSQSGHNTVSWYQQALGQGPQFIFQYYREEENGRGNFPPRFSGLQFPNYSSELNVNALELDDSALYLCASSLGGAMNTEAFFGQGTRLTVV.

This clonotype was counted once. The J gene is TRBJ2-5, the V gene TRBV29-1; perhaps TRBD1 as D (6 bases). The CDR3 spans 14 residues. V dropped 3 bases and J dropped 5 bases, with 16 bases sitting between them. CDR1 and CDR2 (germline): SQVTM, ANQGSEA. The CDR3 sequence is CSVEVGRGGETQYF. The DNA for the CDR3 is TGCAGCGTTGAGGTCGGCAGGGGCGGGGAGACCCAGTACTTC.

This clonotype has only one observation. This chain joins TRBV29-1 and TRBJ2-7; D remains ambiguous. The CDR3 runs to 12 residues. Trimming removed 0 bases at V and 2 bases at J, with 5 bases between. The germline V gene has CDR1 SQVTM and CDR2 ANQGSEA. CDR3 DNA: TGCAGCGTTGAAGATAGGCCCTACGAGCAGTACTTC. Translated, it gives CSVEDRPYEQYF.

This clonotype was observed a single time. This sequence joins TRBV30 and TRBJ1-5; possibly TRBD1 for D (5 bases). The germline CDR1 and CDR2 sequences are GTSNPN and SVGIG (reference sequence). The CDR3 covers 15 residues. V lost 0 bases, J lost 5 bases, and 14 bases lay in between. Here the CDR3 DNA reads TGTGCCTGGAGTGTACAGGAGAAACCGGATCAGCCCCAGCATTTT. Translated, it gives CAWSVQEKPDQPQHF.

This clonotype turned up a few times. V is TRBV7-2 and J is TRBJ2-5, with D possibly matching TRBD1 (6 bases). Germline lookup yields CDR1 SGHTA and CDR2 FQGNSA. Trimming removed 5 bases at V and 2 bases at J, with 9 bases between. The length of the CDR3 is 13 residues. The CDR3 nucleotides are TGTGCCAGCAGCCAGGACAGACAAGAGACCCAGTACTTC. Protein sequence: CASSQDRQETQYF.

The chain recombines TRBV3-1 with TRBJ2-1, with a tentative D call TRBD2 (5 bases). CDR1 is LGHDT and CDR2 is YNNKEL in the germline V gene (reference sequence). The CDR3 has 13 amino acids. V lost 0 bases, J lost 6 bases, and 6 bases lay in between. The CDR3 loop reads CASSQELVNEQFF. CDR3 sequence (DNA): TGTGCCAGCAGCCAAGAACTAGTCAATGAGCAGTTCTTC.

The gene calls are TRBV18 and TRBJ2-5; D is undetermined. Per germline, CDR1 KGHSH and CDR2 LQKENI. The CDR3 spans 12 residues. Trimming took 3 bases from V and 5 from J, leaving 7 bases between them. CDR3 sequence: CASSPQLETQYF. CDR3 DNA: TGTGCCAGCTCACCCCAATTGGAGACCCAGTACTTC.

This clonotype was recorded once. This chain connects TRBV12-3 or TRBV12-4 to TRBJ1-2; D unclear. There are 12 residues in the CDR3. V was clipped by 2 bases and J by 8 bases, with 9 bases between them. DNA of the CDR3: TGTGCCAGCAGTTTATTGGAGGTCGGCTACACCTTC. Translated: CASSLLEVGYTF.

The genes are TRBV19 and TRBJ2-5, with 9 bases aligning to TRBD2. The V and J ends lost 5 bases and 4 bases, in that order; junction bases with no gene match: 8. This CDR3 is built from 15 residues. The germline V gene encodes CDR1 LNHDA and CDR2 SQIVND (reference sequence). CDR3 DNA sequence: TGTGCCAGTAGTCCCCGCGGGAGGGCCCCAGAGACCCAGTACTTC. Translated, it gives CASSPRGRAPETQYF.

V gene TRBV20-1 combines with J gene TRBJ2-7, with unresolved D. CDR3 length: 11 residues. From germline, CDR1 is DFQATT and CDR2 SNEGSKA (reference sequence). Trimming pared 3 bases from V and 6 bases from J, leaving 9 bases between. CDR3 residues: CSASPLREQYF. The CDR3 DNA is TGCAGTGCTAGTCCTCTCCGCGAGCAGTACTTC.

The chain couples TRBV28 to TRBJ2-1; a possible D gene is TRBD2 (6 bases). The germline gives CDR1 MDHEN, CDR2 SYDVKM. The CDR3 sequence is 16 residues long. The V and J ends lost 0 bases and 3 bases respectively, with 12 bases between them. This CDR3 reads CASSLWGGANYNEQFF. Here the CDR3 DNA reads TGTGCCAGCAGTTTATGGGGCGGGGCGAACTACAATGAGCAGTTCTTC.

This chain links TRBV7-2 with TRBJ2-7; TRBD1 aligns across 7 bases. The CDR3 is made up of 14 amino acids. The V segment lost 5 bases and the J segment 2 bases; nucleotides outside the gene matches: 6. Germline CDR1 reads SGHTA; CDR2 reads FQGNSA. In DNA form, the CDR3 reads TGTGCCAGCAGCCGTGACAGGGAGACCTACGAGCAGTACTTC. Amino acids: CASSRDRETYEQYF.

V usage is TRBV13 and J usage is TRBJ1-1, with 10 bases identical to TRBD1. This CDR3 spans 14 amino acids. The V gene end was trimmed by 5 bases and the J gene end by 5 bases; junction bases not matched to a gene: 5. Germline assignment: CDR1 PRHDT and CDR2 FYEKMQ (reference sequence). The CDR3 loop reads CASSGDRGGTEAFF. For the CDR3, the DNA is TGTGCCAGCAGCGGGGACAGGGGAGGAACTGAAGCTTTCTTT.

The chain is built from TRBV30 and TRBJ2-5; 13 positions agree with TRBD2. The J segment lost 6 bases and the V segment lost 7 bases, leaving 5 bases of the junction unmatched. From germline, CDR1 is GTSNPN and CDR2 SVGIG (reference sequence). The CDR3 covers 13 residues. CDR3 nucleotides: TGTGCCTCCACCGGGACTAGCGGGAAGACCCAGTACTTC. Encoded protein: CASTGTSGKTQYF.

The chain employs TRBV18 and TRBJ2-5, with 9 bases fitting TRBD2. There are 15 residues in the CDR3. Germline-derived CDR1 and CDR2 are KGHSH and LQKENI. The ends lost 3 bases at V and 2 bases at J; junction bases unmatched: 4. The CDR3 here is CASSPQGLAQETQYF. CDR3 coding DNA: TGTGCCAGCTCACCGCAGGGACTAGCACAAGAGACCCAGTACTTC.

The gene calls are TRBV18 and TRBJ2-7; D is possibly TRBD1 (6 bases). This CDR3 has 14 amino acids. Germline CDR1 is KGHSH and CDR2 is LQKENI. The ends were cut back, 3 bases at V and 3 bases at J, with 12 bases in the middle. In DNA form, the CDR3 reads TGTGCCAGCTCACCTGGGGACACCAACTACGAGCAGTACTTC. Translated: CASSPGDTNYEQYF.

In its sample, this clonotype was seen once. The rearrangement links TRBV3-1 to TRBJ1-1; D is ambiguous. The CDR3 extends over 14 amino acids. Germline lookup yields CDR1 LGHDT and CDR2 YNNKEL (reference sequence). The V gene lost 1 base and the J gene lost 1 base, with 7 bases spanning the gap. CDR3 DNA sequence: TGTGCCAGCAGCCAAGGCACGACGAACACTGAAGCTTTCTTT. Its translation: CASSQGTTNTEAFF. Using reference TRBV3-1 and TRBJ1-1 for the parts outside the CDR3, the full variable domain is DTAVSQTPKYLVTQMGNDKSIKCEQNLGHDTMYWYKQDSKKFLKIMFSYNNKELIINETVPNRFSPKSPDKAHLNLHINSLELGDSAVYFCASSQGTTNTEAFFGQGTRLTVV.

The gene calls are TRBV28 and TRBJ2-6; D uncertain. This CDR3 has 13 residues. Trimming removed 8 bases at V and 3 bases at J, with 8 bases between. CDR1 is MDHEN, CDR2 SYDVKM, per germline. CDR3 sequence reads: CASGRVGANVLTF. Here the CDR3 DNA reads TGTGCCAGCGGTAGGGTTGGGGCCAACGTCCTGACTTTC.

The chain carries TRBV5-4 and TRBJ2-1, with 10 bases that match TRBD1. Unmatched junction bases numbered 5, after V lost 4 bases and J lost 4 bases. The CDR3 spans 15 residues. Germline V gene data show CDR1 as SGHNT and CDR2 as YYREEE (reference sequence). Here the CDR3 reads CASSQPGQGYNEQFF. CDR3 nucleotide sequence: TGTGCCAGCAGCCAACCGGGACAGGGGTACAATGAGCAGTTCTTC. Variable domain in full (rest from reference TRBV5-4 and TRBJ2-1): ETGVTQSPTHLIKTRGQQVTLRCSSQSGHNTVSWYQQALGQGPQFIFQYYREEENGRGNFPPRFSGLQFPNYSSELNVNALELDDSALYLCASSQPGQGYNEQFFGPGTRLTVL.

The chain carries TRBV23-1 and TRBJ1-3; TRBD1 aligns across 11 bases. TRBV23-1 is an ORF; its function is uncertain. This CDR3 is 15 amino acids long. The CDR3 region is CVKDRDRGDLNTIYF. The CDR3 nucleotides read TGCGTCAAAGACAGGGACAGGGGGGATTTGAACACCATATATTTT.

This clonotype was seen only once. The chain has TRBV12-3 or TRBV12-4 and TRBJ1-3, with D possibly TRBD1 on 5 matching bases. This CDR3 spans 14 amino acids. V was shortened by 2 bases and J by 9 bases, with 14 bases between the two germline ends. The DNA for the CDR3 is TGTGCCAGCAGTTTAAGAGGGGAGAGGGGCACCATATATTTT. It encodes CASSLRGERGTIYF.